This T cell receptor beta chain was found in a study of a mutant IDH1 vaccine in newly diagnosed glioma. Across the study: Those enrolled had earlier been treated with radiotherapy, temozolomide, or both, mostly both. Visit V12 was at week 35; visit V13 was at week 47.

The sample's time point: week 35, safety follow-up. Every vaccination contained 300 ug of the mutant IDH1 20-mer peptide and was paired with topical imiquimod. Whole-study findings and limits: Pseudoprogression appeared unlinked to shifts in leading peripheral T cell clonotypes. Immune responses arising from the vaccine appeared in approximately 93% of patients.

Libraries were prepared by immunoSEQ multiplex PCR; TCRdb keeps only in-frame clonotypes and omits some of them. The sample has tens of thousands of clones; 81% are singletons. As to this clone: The antigen remains unidentified.

From germline, CDR1 is SGHTA and CDR2 FQGNSA. This CDR3 is 14 amino acids long. Trimming pared 0 bases from V and 3 bases from J, leaving 8 bases between. The clonotype was recovered from a man in his forties with glioma. This rearrangement joins TRBV7-2 to TRBJ2-5; either TRBD1 or TRBD2 may supply D (5 bases each). Here the sequenced sample was PBMCs, taken from a glioma patient whose treatment included an IDH1 peptide vaccine. The CDR3 region has the DNA TGTGCCAGCAGCTTAGCCCTGGGGGAAGAGACCCAGTACTTC. This encodes CASSLALGEETQYF.